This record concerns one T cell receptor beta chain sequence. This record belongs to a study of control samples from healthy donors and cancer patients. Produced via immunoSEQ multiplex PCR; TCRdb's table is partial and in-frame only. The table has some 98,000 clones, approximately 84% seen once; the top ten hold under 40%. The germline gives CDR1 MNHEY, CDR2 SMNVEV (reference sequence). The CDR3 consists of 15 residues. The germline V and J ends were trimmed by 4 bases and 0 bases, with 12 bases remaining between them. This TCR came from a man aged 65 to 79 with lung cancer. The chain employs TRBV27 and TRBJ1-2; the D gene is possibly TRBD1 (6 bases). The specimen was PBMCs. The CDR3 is CASSSAGVPNYGYTF. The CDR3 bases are TGTGCCAGCAGTTCCGCAGGGGTTCCTAACTATGGCTACACCTTC.